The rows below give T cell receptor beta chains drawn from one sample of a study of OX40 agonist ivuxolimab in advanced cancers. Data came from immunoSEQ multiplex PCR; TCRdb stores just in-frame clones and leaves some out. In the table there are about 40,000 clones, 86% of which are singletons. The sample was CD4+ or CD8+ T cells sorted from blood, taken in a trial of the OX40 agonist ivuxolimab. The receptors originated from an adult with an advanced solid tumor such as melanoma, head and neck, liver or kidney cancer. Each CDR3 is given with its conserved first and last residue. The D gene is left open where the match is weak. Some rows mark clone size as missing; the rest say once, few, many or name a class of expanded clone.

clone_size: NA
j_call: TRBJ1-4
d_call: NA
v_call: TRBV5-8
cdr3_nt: TGTGCCAGCAGCTGGGTGTCTGAGGAAAAACTGTTTTTT
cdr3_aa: CASSWVSEEKLFF

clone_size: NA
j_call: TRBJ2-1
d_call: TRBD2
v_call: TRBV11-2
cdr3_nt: TGTGCCAGCAGCTTATGGGGAACTGGCGGGGGGGCTATGAATGAGCAGTTCTTC
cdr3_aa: CASSLWGTGGGAMNEQFF

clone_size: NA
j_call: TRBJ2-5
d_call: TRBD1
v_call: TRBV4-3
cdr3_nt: TGCGCCAGCAGCCAGCAACAGGGGGGGACCCAGTACTTC
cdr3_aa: CASSQQQGGTQYF

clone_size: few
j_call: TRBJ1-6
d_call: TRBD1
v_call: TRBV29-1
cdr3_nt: TGCAGCGTTGGGGACAGTCAGAATTCACCCCTCCACTTT
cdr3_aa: CSVGDSQNSPLHF

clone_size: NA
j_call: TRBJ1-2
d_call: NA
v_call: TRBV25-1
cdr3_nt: TGTGCCAGCAGTCCATCGTCGGCGGCGAACTATGGCTACACCTTC
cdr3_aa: CASSPSSAANYGYTF

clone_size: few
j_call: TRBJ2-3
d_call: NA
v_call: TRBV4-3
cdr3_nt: TGCGCCAGCAGCCAAGAATTGGGGGCGGATACGCAGTATTTT
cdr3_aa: CASSQELGADTQYF

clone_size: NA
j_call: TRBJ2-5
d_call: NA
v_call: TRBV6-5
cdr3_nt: TGTGCCAGCAGTTCTACTAGGACTGCGGTTTGGGAGACCCAGTACTTC
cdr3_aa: CASSSTRTAVWETQYF

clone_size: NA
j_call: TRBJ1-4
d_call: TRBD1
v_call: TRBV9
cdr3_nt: TGTGCCAGCAGCTCAACAGGGGGGGTGAGTGAAAAACTGTTTTTT
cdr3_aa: CASSSTGGVSEKLFF

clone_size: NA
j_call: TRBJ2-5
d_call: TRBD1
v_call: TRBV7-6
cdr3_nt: TGTGCCAGCAGTTTGACAGGGGGCCAAGAGACCCAGTACTTC
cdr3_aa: CASSLTGGQETQYF

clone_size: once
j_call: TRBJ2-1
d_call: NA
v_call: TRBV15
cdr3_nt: TGTGCCACCAGCAGAGCCGGGACTCCAAACGGAGATGAGCAGTTCTTC
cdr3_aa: CATSRAGTPNGDEQFF

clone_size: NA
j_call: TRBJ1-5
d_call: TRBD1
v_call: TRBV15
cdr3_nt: TGTGCCACCAGCAGGGATGGGACAGTGGACCAGCCCCAGCATTTT
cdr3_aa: CATSRDGTVDQPQHF

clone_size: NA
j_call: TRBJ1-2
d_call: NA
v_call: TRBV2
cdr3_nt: TGTGCCAGCAGTGTCGACCGCACCCTCTATGGCTACACCTTC
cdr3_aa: CASSVDRTLYGYTF

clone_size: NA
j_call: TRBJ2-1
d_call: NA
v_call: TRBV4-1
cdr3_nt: TGCGCCAGCAGCCAAGACCTACGATTCAATGAGCAGTTCTTC
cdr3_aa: CASSQDLRFNEQFF

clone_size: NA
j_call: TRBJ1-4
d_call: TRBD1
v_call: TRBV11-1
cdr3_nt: TGTGCCAGCAGCTTAGCACCGGGGACAGGGGGACTGGGACTGTTTTTT
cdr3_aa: CASSLAPGTGGLGLFF

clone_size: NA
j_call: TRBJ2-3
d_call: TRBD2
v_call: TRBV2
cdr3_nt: TGTGCCAGCAGTGAAGGGGGGGGAAATACGCAGTATTTT
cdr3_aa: CASSEGGGNTQYF

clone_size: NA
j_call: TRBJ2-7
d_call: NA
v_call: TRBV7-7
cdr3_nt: TGTGCCAGCAGCCCCGCGGCTAGTGGCGTCGAGCAGTACTTC
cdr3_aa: CASSPAASGVEQYF

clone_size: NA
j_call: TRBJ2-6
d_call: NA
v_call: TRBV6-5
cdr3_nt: TGTGCCAGCAGTTTGACTGGGGCCAACGTCCTGACTTTC
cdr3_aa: CASSLTGANVLTF

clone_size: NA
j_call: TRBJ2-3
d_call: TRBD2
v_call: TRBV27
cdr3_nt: TGTGCCAGCAGTTCGGGACTAGCGGGTGCTAGCACAGATACGCAGTATTTT
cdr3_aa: CASSSGLAGASTDTQYF

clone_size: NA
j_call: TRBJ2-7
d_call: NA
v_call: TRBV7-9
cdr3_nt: TGTGCCAGCAGCTTAGCGCTCGGGGGCTGGGAGCAGTACTTC
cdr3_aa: CASSLALGGWEQYF

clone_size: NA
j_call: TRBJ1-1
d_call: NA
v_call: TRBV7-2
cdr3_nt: TGTGCCAGCATCCAGATCACTGAAGCTTTCTTT
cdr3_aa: CASIQITEAFF